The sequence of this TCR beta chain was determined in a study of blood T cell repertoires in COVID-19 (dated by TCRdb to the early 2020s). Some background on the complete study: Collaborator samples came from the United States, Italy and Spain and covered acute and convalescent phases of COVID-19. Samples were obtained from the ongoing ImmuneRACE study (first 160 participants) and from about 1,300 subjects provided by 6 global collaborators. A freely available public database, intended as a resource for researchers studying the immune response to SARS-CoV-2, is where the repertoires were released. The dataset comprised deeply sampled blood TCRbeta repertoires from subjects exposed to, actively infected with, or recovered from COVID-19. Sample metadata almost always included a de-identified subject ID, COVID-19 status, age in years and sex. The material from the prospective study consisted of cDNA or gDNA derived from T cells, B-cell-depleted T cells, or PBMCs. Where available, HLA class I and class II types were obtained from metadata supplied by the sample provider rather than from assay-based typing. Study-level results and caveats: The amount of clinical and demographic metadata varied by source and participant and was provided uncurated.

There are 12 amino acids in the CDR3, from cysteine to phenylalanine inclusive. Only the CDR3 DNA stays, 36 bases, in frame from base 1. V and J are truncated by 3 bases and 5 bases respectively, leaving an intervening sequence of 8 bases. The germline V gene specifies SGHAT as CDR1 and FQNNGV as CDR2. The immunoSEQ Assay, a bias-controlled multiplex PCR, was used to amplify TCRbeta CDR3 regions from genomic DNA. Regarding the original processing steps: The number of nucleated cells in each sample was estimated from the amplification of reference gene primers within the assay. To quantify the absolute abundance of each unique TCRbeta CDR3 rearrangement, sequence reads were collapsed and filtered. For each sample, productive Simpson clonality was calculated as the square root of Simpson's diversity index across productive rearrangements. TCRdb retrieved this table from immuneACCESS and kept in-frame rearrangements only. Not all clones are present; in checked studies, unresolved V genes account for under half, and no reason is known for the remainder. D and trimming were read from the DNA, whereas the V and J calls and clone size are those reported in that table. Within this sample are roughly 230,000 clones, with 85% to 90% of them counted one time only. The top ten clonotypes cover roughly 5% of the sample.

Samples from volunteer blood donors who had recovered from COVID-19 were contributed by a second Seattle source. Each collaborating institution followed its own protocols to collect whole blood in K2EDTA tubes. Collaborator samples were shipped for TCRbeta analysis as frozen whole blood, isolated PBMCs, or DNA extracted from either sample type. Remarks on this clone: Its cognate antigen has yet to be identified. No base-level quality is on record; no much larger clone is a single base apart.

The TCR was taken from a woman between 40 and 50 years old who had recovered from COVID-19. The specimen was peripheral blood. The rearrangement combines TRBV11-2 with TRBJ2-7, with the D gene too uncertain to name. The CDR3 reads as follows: CASSFSGNEQYF. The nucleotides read TGTGCCAGCAGCTTCTCAGGTAACGAGCAGTACTTC.